This T cell receptor beta chain comes out of a study of beta chain features in type 1 diabetes (dated by TCRdb to 2016 to 2019). As for the study more broadly: Patients and healthy donors did not differ in mean age, gender distribution, total cell number or subset yield. A total of some 110 million sorted cells were examined across all samples, and a strong correlation was observed between cell number per subset and RNA yield. In the study, recently diagnosed type 1 diabetes patients and matched healthy donors were compared on the TCRB repertoires of their sorted circulating CD4+ T cell subsets. Regulatory and stem cell-like memory subsets were isolated from only 8 patients and 8 healthy donors, whereas naive and central memory subsets came from all 30 or so donors. Overall results and qualifications from the work: PCR might favor shorter templates, but patient and control samples were amplified and corrected together, so any skew would affect both groups equally. Type 1 diabetes patients showed a moderate but significant shortening of TCRB CDR3 length in all four CD4+ subsets. HLA sub-analyses involved small numbers of individuals, so any influence of HLA type on TCRB rearrangement remained unresolved. Naive, central memory and regulatory TCRB repertoires appeared to be more alike among patients than among healthy donors. Because cDNA rather than genomic DNA was sequenced, highly expressing activated cells could have been over-represented, although no difference in activation and CD3 levels was found between groups. Patients with type 1 diabetes made fewer insertions and deleted more nucleotides at VDJ recombination sites, implying thymic rearrangement abnormalities.

The entire isolated RNA was reverse transcribed using the High Capacity cDNA Reverse Transcription Kit, and thus expressed TCRB transcripts were sequenced. Naive, central memory and regulatory T cell samples underwent deep immunoSEQ sequencing, averaging around 4 million total reads per sample. After sorted cells were lysed in RLT buffer, RNA was extracted with DNase-treated RNeasy Micro or Mini kits, with the choice depending on cell number. To prevent cross-contamination, each cell subset was processed individually, whereas patient and healthy donor samples were processed jointly. The immunoSEQ multiplex PCR was used to amplify TCRB sequences from cDNA, yielding 87-bp fragments that span the CDR3 region. Amplicons were sequenced on the Illumina HiSeq platform. The source study handled its data this way. Synthetic template baselines were used to correct PCR bias computationally, reads within Hamming distance 2 were collapsed together, and singletons that could not be merged were discarded. Reads were aligned to IMGT to assign V, D and J genes, CDR3 length, and insertions or deletions at six rearrangement sites. Within each subset, clonotype counts were normalized to the number of sorted cells before true diversity and Gini coefficients were calculated with the tcR R package. Repertoire sharing was quantified using the overlap coefficient calculated on TCRB nucleotide sequences. This immuneACCESS table, as held by TCRdb, lists in-frame sequences with V and J called but not all clones. Of the missing ones, under half trace to an unresolved V gene in checked studies; the others have no known cause. V and J calls and clone size are as listed in that table; D and trimming were resolved from the DNA. A total of around 150,000 clones appear in this sample, about a tenth of them only once. More than 0.4% of the sample rests with the top ten.

This clone was seen a handful of times. It has no known antigen specificity. No base qualities exist here, and no much larger clone lies one base off it. The CDR1 and CDR2 encoded by the germline V gene are SGHRS and YFSETQ. The CDR3 holds 14 amino acids from the cysteine to the phenylalanine. Only the CDR3 DNA stays, 42 bases, in frame from base 1. After removal of 4 bases from V and 1 base from J, the junction retains 2 bases not matched to a gene. Each donor gave one peripheral blood draw, roughly 0.11 L on average, collected into heparinised tubes. A BD FACSAria II was used to sort naive, central memory, regulatory and stem cell-like memory CD4+ T cells with a panel that included CD45RO, CCR7, CD25, CD127, CD95 and CD27. Purity was above 95% for every sorted population. PBMCs were isolated right away by Lymphoprep density gradient centrifugation and were stained directly, without culture. So that batch effects would be minimized, each experiment stained and sorted samples in pairs, pairing one healthy donor with one patient.

The sequence links TRBV5-1 to TRBJ2-1; 7 central bases correspond to TRBD1. Sequenced input: central memory CD4+ T cells from blood. This receptor was identified in a man in his thirties or forties with type 1 diabetes. The CDR3 corresponds to CASSPTGSYNEQFF. The sequenced DNA: TGCGCCAGCAGCCCGACAGGGTCCTACAATGAGCAGTTCTTC.